The TCR beta chain under discussion was sequenced for a study of cytomegalovirus exposure and HLA in healthy donors. 13 Jbeta primers and 60 Vbeta primers were used for the PCR. Produced via immunoSEQ multiplex PCR; TCRdb's table is partial and in-frame only. The sample gives about 61,000 clones, about 90% of which show up once; approximately 1.5% is in the top ten. As concerns this clone: The target antigen is unknown.

V shed 5 bases and J 7 bases; nucleotides not matched to a gene: 5. CDR1 SEHNR and CDR2 FQNEAQ come from the germline V gene (reference sequence). The CDR3 runs to 14 residues. Study findings and constraints: Later analysis suggested links between common viral pathogens and several top significant clusters. Previously analyzed data showed that most TCR beta V segments were productive at a frequency of about 87% or about 30%.

The sequencing input was PBMCs. The chain couples TRBV7-9 to TRBJ2-1; 10 nucleotides line up with TRBD2. The clonotype was recovered from a man between 25 and 39 years old in good health and CMV-seropositive. The CDR3 nucleotides read TGTGCCAGCAGCGGGGGTAGCGGGAGGAATGAGCAGTTCTTC. This sequence encodes CASSGGSGRNEQFF.